A single T cell receptor (beta chain) is shown here with its context. Its antigen is unknown. Specified treatment: roughly ten-day PBMC culture with coronavirus spike peptide pools or control peptides (ViraFEST assay). ViraFEST expanded antigen-specific T cells with peptide pools, then sequenced TCRs. IL-2 at roughly 9.2 IU/ml and peptide pools at 9 to 10 ug/ml were added to PBMCs cultured at two million per well. This specimen belongs to a study of vaccination and CD4 T cells after COVID-19. The Oncomine TCR Beta short-read assay sequenced DNA from cultured CD4+ T cells. TCRdb fed the PCR reads into MiXCR, producing one record per CDR3 protein. The sample has under 15,000 distinct CDR3 sequences; approximately 50% are singletons. Sample: CD4+ T cells from blood, cultured in vitro. This receptor was obtained from a human donor who had recovered from COVID-19.

The CDR3 sequence is CSARDGGEDYEQYF. The CDR3 DNA follows: TGCAGTGCTAGGGACGGGGGAGAAGATTACGAGCAGTACTTC. This chain links TRBV20-1 with TRBJ2-7, with D tentatively TRBD2 (6 bases). CDR1 DFQATT and CDR2 SNEGSKA come from the germline V gene (reference sequence). The CDR3 has 14 amino acids. Between the trimmed V and J ends, which lost 3 bases and 4 bases, there was a span of 16 bases.